This passage covers 26 T cell receptor beta chains from one sample sequenced in a study of OX40 agonist ivuxolimab in advanced cancers. TCRdb keeps only in-frame clones here, not all; method: immunoSEQ multiplex PCR. The repertoire holds 70,000 to 80,000 clones, with about 90% as singletons. The sample was CD4+ or CD8+ T cells sorted from blood, taken in a trial of the OX40 agonist ivuxolimab. The receptors come from an adult with an advanced solid tumor such as melanoma, head and neck, liver or kidney cancer.

The chain links TRBV2 to TRBJ2-2; 7 nucleotides align to TRBD1. J lost 4 bases, V lost 5 bases, and 4 bases had no gene match. CDR3 size: 14 residues. Per germline, CDR1 SNHLY and CDR2 FYNNEI. In DNA, the CDR3 is TGTGCCAGCAGTCCGACAGGGACCACCGGGGAGCTGTTTTTT. Translated: CASSPTGTTGELFF.

V is TRBV5-1 and J is TRBJ2-1; D not resolved. CDR3 length equals 15 residues. V lost 0 bases and J 1 base, leaving 8 bases between the germline ends. Germline CDR1 reads SGHRS; CDR2 reads YFSETQ. The CDR3 nucleotides read TGCGCCAGCAGCTTGGGGAGTGCTTCCTACAATGAGCAGTTCTTC. Protein: CASSLGSASYNEQFF.

The rearrangement links TRBV6-1 to TRBJ1-4, with 8 bases fitting TRBD1. This CDR3 is built from 14 residues. Per the germline V gene, CDR1 is MNHNS and CDR2 is SASEGT. V lost 6 bases, J lost 4 bases, and 4 bases stayed unmatched. For the CDR3, the DNA is TGTGCCAGCAGCACAGGGGGTGGTAATGAAAAACTGTTTTTT. This translates into CASSTGGGNEKLFF.

This clone has just a few counts. The chain employs TRBV30 and TRBJ1-1, with no clear D. The CDR3 runs to 12 residues. Germline assignment: CDR1 GTSNPN and CDR2 SVGIG (reference sequence). V was cut by 4 bases and J by 0 bases, with 6 bases left in between. The CDR3 coding sequence is TGTGCCTGGATGCCCATGAACACTGAAGCTTTCTTT. Translating it yields CAWMPMNTEAFF.

The rearrangement uses TRBV9 and TRBJ2-1; tentatively, D is TRBD2 (7 bases). This CDR3 is built from 16 residues. Looked up from germline, CDR1 is SGDLS and CDR2 is YYNGEE. Trimming removed 2 bases at V and 4 bases at J, with 16 bases between. The CDR3 loop is CASSVGGLAEYNEQFF. The CDR3 nucleotides read TGTGCCAGCAGCGTTGGGGGGCTAGCGGAATACAATGAGCAGTTCTTC.

The chain employs TRBV5-6 and TRBJ1-4; no clear D. The length of the CDR3 is 15 residues. CDR1 and CDR2 (germline): SGHDT, YYEEEE. The V and J ends lost 4 bases and 8 bases respectively, with 18 bases between them. The CDR3 loop is CASSEGGSLEEKLFF. CDR3 bases: TGTGCCAGCAGCGAAGGCGGTAGTTTGGAGGAAAAACTGTTTTTT. The full variable domain, with the rest looked up from reference TRBV5-6 and TRBJ1-4, is DAGVTQSPTHLIKTRGQQVTLRCSPKSGHDTVSWYQQALGQGPQFIFQYYEEEERQRGNFPDRFSGHQFPNYSSELNVNALLLGDSALYLCASSEGGSLEEKLFFGSGTQLSVL.

The rearrangement links TRBV14 to TRBJ2-5; D may correspond to TRBD1 or TRBD2 (5 bases each). Deletions cut 1 base from V and 4 bases from J, with 13 bases between. The CDR3 length is 15 residues. The germline CDR1 and CDR2 sequences are SGHDN and FVKESK. This CDR3 reads CASSQVGAGTETQYF. The CDR3 nucleotides read TGTGCCAGCAGCCAAGTCGGGGCAGGGACAGAGACCCAGTACTTC.

The chain combines TRBV21-1 with TRBJ1-1. TRBV21-1 is described as a pseudogene. The CDR3 loop spans 13 amino acids. Here the CDR3 DNA reads TGTGCCAGCAGCCTCCCGAGCGGCAGTGAAGCTTTCTTT. Translated, it gives CASSLPSGSEAFF.

V usage is TRBV11-2 and J usage is TRBJ1-3, with TRBD1 as a possible D gene (6 bases). The CDR3 sequence is 14 residues long. Germline loops: CDR1 SGHAT, CDR2 FQNNGV. Between the trimmed V and J ends, which lost 8 bases and 0 bases, there was a span of 11 bases. CDR3 DNA sequence: TGTGCCAGCGAACAGGGCAGCTCTGGAAACACCATATATTTT. This sequence encodes CASEQGSSGNTIYF.

The chain couples TRBV5-5 to TRBJ1-4; D is unclear. V lost 4 bases, J lost 0 bases, and 13 bases lay in between. This CDR3 is built from 16 residues. The germline CDR1 and CDR2 sequences are SGHKS and YYEKEE (reference sequence). The CDR3 loop is CASSVMGASTNEKLFF. The DNA of the CDR3 is TGTGCCAGCAGCGTTATGGGCGCCTCAACTAATGAAAAACTGTTTTTT.

The chain combines TRBV5-4 with TRBJ2-1, with no clear D. The CDR3 loop spans 11 amino acids. V lost 2 bases and J 9 bases, leaving 6 bases between the germline ends. CDR1 and CDR2 (germline): SGHNT, YYREEE (reference sequence). CDR3: CASSFSAEQFF. The CDR3 DNA reads TGTGCCAGCAGCTTTTCTGCTGAGCAGTTCTTC.

Only one count was recorded for this clone. J is TRBJ2-7 and V is TRBV5-5, with D perhaps matching TRBD2 (5 bases). In germline, CDR1 is SGHKS, CDR2 YYEKEE (reference sequence). This CDR3 contains 14 residues. Trimming stripped 4 bases from V and 3 bases from J, with 14 bases between. The CDR3 region is CASSLNRGGYEQYF. CDR3 nucleotides: TGTGCCAGCAGCCTAAACCGAGGAGGCTACGAGCAGTACTTC.

This sequence joins TRBV6-5 and TRBJ2-3, with TRBD2 matching 9 bases. V trimming: 2 bases; J trimming: 6 bases; junction bases outside the gene matches: 6. This CDR3 has 15 residues. Germline CDR1 is MNHEY and CDR2 is SVGAGI. CDR3 coding DNA: TGTGCCAGCAGTTACGTTAGCGGGAGAGGTGATACGCAGTATTTT. This translates into CASSYVSGRGDTQYF.

The chain joins TRBV5-5 to TRBJ2-2, with a weak D call TRBD1 (6 bases). The germline gives CDR1 SGHKS, CDR2 YYEKEE (reference sequence). Trimming stripped 2 bases from V and 6 bases from J, with 14 bases between. This CDR3 is built from 15 residues. CDR3 DNA sequence: TGTGCCAGCAGCTTATCGACAGGATCATCCGGGGAGCTGTTTTTT. Translating gives CASSLSTGSSGELFF. Full variable domain (missing parts from reference TRBV5-5 and TRBJ2-2): DAGVTQSPTHLIKTRGQQVTLRCSPISGHKSVSWYQQVLGQGPQFIFQYYEKEERGRGNFPDRFSARQFPNYSSELNVNALLLGDSALYLCASSLSTGSSGELFFGEGSRLTVL.

The genes are TRBV6-1 and TRBJ2-7, with a weak D call TRBD1 (6 bases). Germline V CDR1 and CDR2: MNHNS, SASEGT. This CDR3 is 16 amino acids long. V was clipped by 1 base and J by 5 bases, with 18 bases between them. CDR3 protein: CASSEGGVPGHNEQYF. The CDR3, as DNA: TGTGCCAGCAGTGAAGGAGGGGTCCCGGGACACAACGAGCAGTACTTC.

The rearrangement uses TRBV5-1 and TRBJ1-1; D gene ambiguous. Trimming pared 2 bases from V and 1 base from J, leaving 9 bases between. Germline V lookup: CDR1 SGHRS, CDR2 YFSETQ. This CDR3 is 14 amino acids long. The CDR3, as DNA: TGCGCCAGCAGCTTCGGACCTCAGAACACTGAAGCTTTCTTT. It yields the protein CASSFGPQNTEAFF.

The gene calls are TRBV2 and TRBJ2-3; no reliable D call. Germline V gives CDR1 SNHLY, CDR2 FYNNEI. The CDR3 extends over 13 amino acids. V lost 5 bases to trimming and J lost 0 bases, with 6 bases between them. The CDR3 is CASSRDSTDTQYF. CDR3 DNA sequence: TGTGCCAGCAGTAGAGACAGCACAGATACGCAGTATTTT.

This clone was found many times. This CDR3 is also generated by other DNA sequences in the sample. J is TRBJ1-5 and V is TRBV19; 9 nucleotides agree with TRBD1. The V gene end was trimmed by 4 bases and the J gene end by 3 bases; junction bases not matched to a gene: 7. Germline V lookup: CDR1 LNHDA, CDR2 SQIVND (reference sequence). CDR3 length: 16 residues. The CDR3 loop reads CASSKEGTGNNQPQHF. The CDR3 DNA sequence: TGTGCCAGTAGTAAAGAAGGGACAGGGAACAATCAGCCCCAGCATTTT.

The V call is TRBV11-3, the J call TRBJ1-1; the match to TRBD1 covers 8 bases. Germline CDR1 is SGHNT and CDR2 is YENEEA. The CDR3 consists of 14 residues. Germline trimming cut 5 bases from V and 4 bases from J; bases unmatched to any gene: 6. CDR3 amino acids: CASSPGQGFTEAFF. The CDR3 nucleotides read TGTGCCAGCAGCCCAGGACAGGGATTCACTGAAGCTTTCTTT.

J is TRBJ1-1 and V is TRBV5-1; unclear D gene. Germline V gives CDR1 SGHRS, CDR2 YFSETQ. The V end was cut by 4 bases, the J end by 4 bases, with 20 bases between. This CDR3 contains 16 residues. The DNA for the CDR3 is TGCGCCAGCAGCACCCTCGGGGAAGGGAAGGGCACTGAAGCTTTCTTT. Amino acid sequence: CASSTLGEGKGTEAFF.

The chain employs TRBV5-5 and TRBJ1-5, with a possible D match to TRBD1 (5 bases). This CDR3 is built from 14 residues. The germline gives CDR1 SGHKS, CDR2 YYEKEE (reference sequence). V lost 4 bases and J lost 6, with 14 bases in between. This CDR3 reads CASSAVGGVQPQHF. In nucleotides, the CDR3 is TGTGCCAGCAGCGCTGTGGGGGGAGTTCAGCCCCAGCATTTT.

The chain joins TRBV5-1 to TRBJ2-6, with D perhaps matching TRBD2 (5 bases). CDR3 length equals 16 residues. Trimming stripped 4 bases from V and 2 bases from J, with 13 bases between. Germline values: CDR1 SGHRS, CDR2 YFSETQ. The CDR3, as DNA: TGCGCCAGCAGCCCGCGGTCCGGGGCTGGGGCCAACGTCCTGACTTTC. Translated: CASSPRSGAGANVLTF.

The chain is built from TRBV11-2 and TRBJ2-3; D is tentatively TRBD1 or TRBD2 (6 bases each). The CDR3 runs 15 residues. From germline, CDR1 is SGHAT and CDR2 FQNNGV. V gave up 5 bases and J gave up 0 bases, with 12 bases separating them. The CDR3 loop is CASSTRGDSTDTQYF. The DNA for the CDR3 is TGTGCCAGCAGCACTAGGGGGGACAGCACAGATACGCAGTATTTT.

This chain connects TRBV7-9 to TRBJ2-3; 8 bases agree with TRBD1. Germline loops: CDR1 SEHNR, CDR2 FQNEAQ (reference sequence). The CDR3 sequence is 16 residues long. The trim removed 5 bases at V and 5 bases at J, leaving 12 bases unmatched. In DNA form, the CDR3 reads TGTGCCAGCAGCAAACAAAAGGACAGGGTGAGAGATACGCAGTATTTT. This codes for CASSKQKDRVRDTQYF.

The gene calls are TRBV30 and TRBJ1-1; D is perhaps TRBD1 (5 bases). Trimming took off 7 bases at V and 6 bases at J, with 15 bases between the two ends. Germline assignment: CDR1 GTSNPN and CDR2 SVGIG (reference sequence). CDR3 length equals 12 residues. CDR3 sequence reads: CALNRQLSEAFF. The CDR3 nucleotides are TGTGCCTTGAACAGACAGCTCTCTGAAGCTTTCTTT.

The chain has TRBV6-6 and TRBJ2-7; TRBD1 might be the D (6 bases). This CDR3 is 14 amino acids long. Germline values: CDR1 MNHNY, CDR2 SVGAGI (reference sequence). Trimming shortened V by 6 bases and J by 1 base, and 13 bases separated the two germline ends. For the CDR3, the DNA is TGTGCCAGCAGCCTCAGGGGCCATTCCTACGAGCAGTACTTC. Its translation is CASSLRGHSYEQYF.